The next 9 T cell receptor beta chains were all read from a single sample in a study of CD8+ T cells in alopecia areata. The sequencing template was cDNA reverse transcribed from extracted RNA. Only in-frame clones appear in the TCRdb table, and some are missing; sequencing was by immunoSEQ multiplex PCR. This repertoire lists about 19,000 clones without singletons; 31% sits in the top ten. Combined cutaneous lymph node cells underwent sorting by CD4, CD8alpha, NKG2D, NKG2ACE and additional markers. What was sequenced was CD8+ T cells sorted from a lymph node. These receptors were obtained from a C3H/HeJ mouse with alopecia areata. The mice in this strain carry MHC haplotype H2-k.

In this sample, this clone turned up many times. Gene names follow the mouse nomenclature. The sequenced fragment ends 4 residues before the CDR3 boundary, so the rest is inferred from the germline J gene. J is TRBJ2-7 and V is TRBV13-3; D perhaps matches TRBD1 (5 bases). Germline CDR1 NNHDY, CDR2 SYVADS. V gave up 0 bases and J gave up 0 bases, with 10 bases separating them. The length of the CDR3 is 15 residues. CDR3 loop: CASSDARGDSYEQYF. The DNA read from the CDR3 is TGTGCCAGCAGTGATGCGAGAGGGGACTCCTAT.

A word on this clone: The gene names given are mouse names. Coverage ceases 4 residues before the CDR3 finishes, and the germline J gene fills in the end. This chain connects TRBV19 to TRBJ2-5, with 7 bases that match TRBD1. The J segment lost 2 bases and the V segment lost 0 bases, leaving 0 bases of the junction unmatched. Germline loops: CDR1 FNHDT, CDR2 SITEND (reference sequence). The CDR3 totals 14 residues. CDR3: CASSIAGGQDTQYF. CDR3 DNA, as far as it was read: TGTGCCAGCAGTATAGCAGGGGGCCAAGAC.

Many counts were recorded for this clone. The genes are named according to mouse. The CDR3 goes on 4 residues after the read ends, and that part is filled in from the germline J gene. This rearrangement joins TRBV29 to TRBJ1-2; TRBD1 matches at 9 bases. The trim removed 6 bases at V and 0 bases at J, leaving 2 bases unmatched. CDR1 is MSHET, CDR2 SYDVDS, per germline. The CDR3 length is 14 residues. The CDR3 here is CASRRQGANSDYTF. CDR3 DNA, as far as it was read: TGTGCTAGCAGACGACAGGGGGCAAACTCC. Drawing the rest from reference TRBV29 and TRBJ1-2, the complete variable domain is DMKVTQMPRYLIKRMGENVLLECGQDMSHETMYWYRQDPGLGLQLIYISYDVDSNSEGDIPKGYRVSRKKREHFSLILDSAKTNQTSVYFCASRRQGANSDYTFGSGTRLLVI.

With regard to this clone: The DNA translation disagrees with the TCRdb protein at residue 11, so the protein in this description comes from the DNA. The germline and genes are mouse ones. The read terminates 3 residues before the CDR3 end, so the remaining end is supplied by the germline J gene. V and J are TRBV13-3 and TRBJ1-3, with 11 nucleotides matching TRBD1. Germline CDR1 is NNHDY and CDR2 is SYVADS. The length of the CDR3 is 14 residues. Here the CDR3 reads CSSSGQGAGNTLYF. Incomplete CDR3 DNA: TGTTCCAGCAGTGGACAGGGGGCTGGAAACACG.

This clone was recorded at least ten times. These gene names are mouse names. Coverage ceases 4 residues before the CDR3 finishes, and the germline J gene fills in the end. J is TRBJ2-7 and V is TRBV13-3; 7 nucleotides match TRBD2. CDR3 length: 15 residues. V shed 0 bases and J 0 bases; nucleotides not matched to a gene: 3. CDR1 is NNHDY, CDR2 SYVADS, per germline. The part of the CDR3 DNA that was read is TGTGCCAGCAGTGATGCGGGGGGGAGCTCCTAT. Translated: CASSDAGGSSY. The CDR3, in full, reads CASSDAGGSSYEQYF.

Comments on this clone: Any gene name here is a mouse gene name. The CDR3 extends 4 residues past the end of the read, so its final part is completed from the germline J gene. V and J are TRBV31 and TRBJ2-2; the match to TRBD1 covers 7 bases. V lost 1 base to trimming and J lost 1 base; unmatched junction nucleotides: 3. The CDR3 is 15 amino acids. The V gene's germline CDR1 is GKSSPN and CDR2 SITVG. The sequenced part of the CDR3 DNA is TGTGCCTGGAGTCCGACAGGGATAAACACCGGG. Its protein product is CAWSPTGINTG. From start to end, the CDR3 is CAWSPTGINTGQLYF.

This clone was recorded many times. Gene names refer to mouse genes. CDR3 bases read: TGCACCTGCAGTGCAGGAGACAGTGCAAACTCC. It yields the protein CTCSAGDSANS. The whole CDR3 region reads CTCSAGDSANSDYTF. The chain recombines TRBV1 with TRBJ1-2, with a weak D call TRBD1 (5 bases). The missing CDR3 end, 4 residues past where the read stops, is filled in from the germline J gene. The CDR3 has 15 amino acids. Germline values: CDR1 NSQYPW, CDR2 LRSPGD (reference sequence). Trimming removed 1 base at V and 0 bases at J, with 9 bases between.

In its sample, this clone was seen many times. Mouse names are used for the genes. The read comes to an end 4 residues before the CDR3 does, leaving the germline J gene to fill in the end. The chain joins TRBV13-1 to TRBJ1-1; 12 bases align to TRBD1. V gave up 0 bases and J gave up 4 bases; unmatched junction bases: 1. Germline assignment: CDR1 NSHNY and CDR2 SYGAGN. This CDR3 has 15 amino acids. CDR3 loop: CASSDGGQGATEVFF. Incomplete CDR3 DNA: TGTGCCAGCAGTGATGGGGGACAGGGGGCCACA.

With respect to this clone: The genes are named according to mouse. The CDR3 extends 4 residues past the end of the read, so its final part is completed from the germline J gene. The V and J genes are TRBV19 and TRBJ2-2; 10 nucleotides agree with TRBD2. Per germline, CDR1 FNHDT and CDR2 SITEND (reference sequence). There are 15 residues in the CDR3. V lost 1 base, J lost 6 bases, and 3 bases stayed unmatched. CDR3 bases read: TGTGCCAGCAGTATAAGACTGGGGGGCCCCGGG. Its translation: CASSIRLGGPG. The whole CDR3 is CASSIRLGGPGQLYF.